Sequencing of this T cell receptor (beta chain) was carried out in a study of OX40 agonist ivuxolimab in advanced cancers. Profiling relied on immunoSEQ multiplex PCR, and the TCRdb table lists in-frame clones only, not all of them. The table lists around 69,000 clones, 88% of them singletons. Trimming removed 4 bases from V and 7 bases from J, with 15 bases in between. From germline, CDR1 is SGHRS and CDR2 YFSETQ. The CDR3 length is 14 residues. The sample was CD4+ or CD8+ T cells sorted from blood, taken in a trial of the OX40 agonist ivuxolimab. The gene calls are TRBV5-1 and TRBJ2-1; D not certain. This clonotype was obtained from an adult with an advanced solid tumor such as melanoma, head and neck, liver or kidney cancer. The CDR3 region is CASSPIRSGNEQFF. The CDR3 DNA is TGCGCCAGCAGCCCCATACGCTCCGGGAATGAGCAGTTCTTC.